A single sample gave rise to the 21 T cell receptor beta chains below, sequenced in a study of cytomegalovirus exposure and HLA in healthy donors. Amplification used 60 Vbeta primers and 13 Jbeta primers. TCRdb keeps only in-frame clones here, not all; method: immunoSEQ multiplex PCR. Here the sample spans some 150,000 clones, less than 90% being singletons. Sequenced sample: PBMCs. The receptors were gathered from a boy younger than 10 in good health and CMV-seronegative.

The gene calls are TRBV28 and TRBJ2-2; D may be TRBD1 (7 bases). Germline values: CDR1 MDHEN, CDR2 SYDVKM. Trimming removed 5 bases from V and 6 bases from J, with 13 bases in between. The CDR3 contains 14 residues. The CDR3 reads CASSRQGGPGELFF. The CDR3 DNA sequence: TGTGCCAGCAGTCGGCAGGGGGGACCCGGGGAGCTGTTTTTT.

V and J are TRBV6-6 and TRBJ2-5; tentative D call: TRBD2 (6 bases). This CDR3 spans 14 amino acids. Trimming removed 2 bases from V and 7 bases from J, with 14 bases in between. From germline, CDR1 is MNHNY and CDR2 SVGAGI (reference sequence). As DNA, the CDR3 is TGTGCCAGCAGTTACACGGGACTGCTAGGGACCCAGTACTTC. Translated, it gives CASSYTGLLGTQYF.

The genes are TRBV10-3 and TRBJ2-7; possibly TRBD2 for D (7 bases). Germline CDR1 is ENHRY and CDR2 is SYGVKD. V was pared by 6 bases and J by 0 bases, with 21 bases between. The CDR3 contains 17 residues. As DNA, the CDR3 is TGTGCCATCAGCGCTAGGGCGGGGGCGGGATACTCCTACGAGCAGTACTTC. This gives the protein CAISARAGAGYSYEQYF.

J is TRBJ1-1 and V is TRBV6-5; the D is unclear. This CDR3 has 14 amino acids. Germline loops: CDR1 MNHEY, CDR2 SVGAGI. V lost 5 bases and J lost 4, with 14 bases in between. CDR3 DNA sequence: TGTGCCAGCAGTGTAGCGAGGAGTGGCACTGAAGCTTTCTTT. Translating it yields CASSVARSGTEAFF.

This clone was picked up one time. This chain joins TRBV2 and TRBJ1-1; D is undetermined. The V end lost 3 bases, the J end lost 3 bases, and 11 bases lay between the germline ends. The germline V gene encodes CDR1 SNHLY and CDR2 FYNNEI. This CDR3 contains 14 residues. This CDR3 reads CASSETRRDTEAFF. The CDR3 region has the DNA TGTGCCAGCAGTGAGACACGGCGGGACACTGAAGCTTTCTTT.

This clone has just a few counts. The CDR3 DNA follows: TGTGCCAGCAGCCCAAGGGGGGGATCCTACGAGCAGTACTTC. Amino acids: CASSPRGGSYEQYF. The chain recombines TRBV9 with TRBJ2-7; D possibly corresponds to TRBD2 (7 bases). The CDR3 is 14 residues long. Trimming removed 4 bases from V and 1 base from J, with 12 bases in between. From germline, CDR1 is SGDLS and CDR2 YYNGEE.

Only one count was recorded for this clone. V and J are TRBV11-2 and TRBJ1-2, with D tentatively TRBD1 (6 bases). This CDR3 is 13 amino acids long. Germline V gene sequence: CDR1 SGHAT, CDR2 FQNNGV. Trimming removed 0 bases from V and 8 bases from J, with 10 bases in between. Here the CDR3 reads CASSLEGGPGYTF. CDR3 bases: TGTGCCAGCAGCTTAGAGGGGGGGCCCGGCTACACCTTC.

The chain employs TRBV6-1 and TRBJ2-7; unclear D gene. CDR3 length: 12 residues. In germline, CDR1 is MNHNS, CDR2 SASEGT. The CDR3 coding sequence is TGTTTCAAGCAGAAGGCGGCATACGAGCAGTACTTC. Its protein product is CFKQKAAYEQYF.

V gene TRBV27 combines with J gene TRBJ1-4, with D tentatively TRBD1 (6 bases). The CDR3 runs to 18 residues. In germline, CDR1 is MNHEY, CDR2 SMNVEV (reference sequence). V was shortened by 5 bases and J by 4 bases, with 23 bases between the two germline ends. Written as DNA, the CDR3 is TGTGCCAGCAGTCCCAGTGGGGGTTCAGGGGATAGTAATGAAAAACTGTTTTTT. It yields the protein CASSPSGGSGDSNEKLFF.

The chain combines TRBV19 with TRBJ2-1; 8 bases are shared with TRBD2. This CDR3 is built from 15 residues. Unmatched junction bases numbered 1, after V lost 3 bases and J lost 0 bases. Germline-derived CDR1 and CDR2 are LNHDA and SQIVND (reference sequence). CDR3 sequence: CASSISGNSYNEQFF. The CDR3 region has the DNA TGTGCCAGTAGTATTAGCGGGAACTCCTACAATGAGCAGTTCTTC.

The rearrangement uses TRBV18 and TRBJ2-5; perhaps TRBD1 as D (5 bases). V lost 3 bases and J 1 base, leaving 12 bases between the germline ends. Germline values: CDR1 KGHSH, CDR2 LQKENI. The length of the CDR3 is 15 residues. The CDR3 region has the DNA TGTGCCAGCTCACCTCCTGACAGACGCCAAGAGACCCAGTACTTC. This gives the protein CASSPPDRRQETQYF.

V is TRBV7-6 and J is TRBJ1-2, with TRBD1 matching over 7 bases. The CDR3 loop spans 13 amino acids. V shed 6 bases, J shed 8 bases, and the junction held 9 bases outside the gene matches. The germline gives CDR1 SGHVS, CDR2 FNYEAQ. CDR3 region: CASSFRDRNGYTF. The DNA of the CDR3 is TGTGCCAGCAGTTTCCGGGACAGAAACGGCTACACCTTC.

The chain uses TRBV12-5 and TRBJ2-5, with TRBD2 matching 10 bases. Germline assignment: CDR1 LGHNT and CDR2 FRNRAP. The CDR3 loop spans 13 amino acids. V trimming: 6 bases; J trimming: 6 bases; junction bases outside the gene matches: 4. The CDR3 DNA reads TGTGCTAGTGGGCTAGCGGGAGTAAAGACCCAGTACTTC. Amino acid sequence: CASGLAGVKTQYF.

This clone was seen a handful of times. This chain uses TRBV20-1 with TRBJ1-1; the D is unclear. This CDR3 has 11 residues. In germline, CDR1 is DFQATT, CDR2 SNEGSKA (reference sequence). Trimming shortened V by 5 bases and J by 11 bases, and 15 bases separated the two germline ends. The DNA of the CDR3 is TGCAGTGCTTCGGCCTACATGAGGGCTTTCTTT. This encodes CSASAYMRAFF.

V usage is TRBV2 and J usage is TRBJ1-5, with 11 bases aligning to TRBD1. J lost 5 bases, V lost 6 bases, and 3 bases had no gene match. CDR1 is SNHLY, CDR2 FYNNEI, per germline. The CDR3 sequence is 14 residues long. Here the CDR3 DNA reads TGTGCCAGCAGGGGGACAGGGGGTTATCAGCCCCAGCATTTT. This gives the protein CASRGTGGYQPQHF. Using reference TRBV2 and TRBJ1-5 for the parts outside the CDR3, the full variable domain is EPEVTQTPSHQVTQMGQEVILRCVPISNHLYFYWYRQILGQKVEFLVSFYNNEISEKSEIFDDQFSVERPDGSNFTLKIRSTKLEDSAMYFCASRGTGGYQPQHFGDGTRLSIL.

Here the CDR3 DNA reads TGCGCCAGCAGCCACGGGACAGCCATCGAAGCTTTCTTT. The encoded protein is CASSHGTAIEAFF. The chain employs TRBV4-3 and TRBJ1-1, with 7 bases lining up with TRBD1. Looked up from germline, CDR1 is LGHNA and CDR2 is YSLEER. J lost 8 bases, V lost 3 bases, and 6 bases had no gene match. This CDR3 contains 13 residues.

This chain links TRBV25-1 with TRBJ2-5; TRBD1 matches at 8 bases. The J call may be faulty, since TRBJ2-7 better matches the DNA end. Germline lookup yields CDR1 MGHDK and CDR2 SYGVNS. CDR3 length: 14 residues. As DNA, the CDR3 is TGTGCCAGCAGTAAGGACAGGGTCCCCTACGAGCAGTACTTC. Its translation is CASSKDRVPYEQYF.

The gene calls are TRBV6-6 and TRBJ1-1; no definite D call. This CDR3 has 13 residues. Trimming removed 7 bases from V and 1 base from J, with 10 bases in between. The germline gives CDR1 MNHNY, CDR2 SVGAGI (reference sequence). The CDR3 sequence is CASNIAGNTEAFF. In DNA, the CDR3 is TGTGCCAGCAACATCGCAGGGAACACTGAAGCTTTCTTT.

The V and J genes are TRBV9 and TRBJ1-2; no definite D call. With 6 bases removed from V and 0 bases from J, the gap between germline ends came to 15 bases. Per germline, CDR1 SGDLS and CDR2 YYNGEE. This CDR3 region has 15 residues. Here the CDR3 reads CASIGRRKANYGYTF. The DNA of the CDR3 is TGTGCCAGCATAGGTCGGCGGAAAGCTAACTATGGCTACACCTTC.

The CDR3 protein is CASSQARLAATTDTQYF. The CDR3 DNA is TGTGCCAGCAGCCAAGCCCGGCTAGCGGCAACCACAGATACGCAGTATTTT. V gene TRBV4-2 combines with J gene TRBJ2-3, with 7 bases lining up with TRBD2. V lost 1 base to trimming and J lost 2 bases; unmatched junction nucleotides: 9. This CDR3 spans 17 amino acids. Germline V gives CDR1 LGHNA, CDR2 YNFKEQ.

This clone came up once. The rearrangement links TRBV15 to TRBJ2-5, with 7 bases identical to TRBD1. The germline V gene has CDR1 LNHNV and CDR2 YYDKDF (reference sequence). The CDR3 extends over 14 amino acids. Trimming cost V 1 base and J 13 bases; bases outside gene matches: 12. The CDR3 here is CATSRAAQGLYRYF. The DNA for the CDR3 is TGTGCCACCAGCAGAGCAGCACAGGGGTTGTATCGGTACTTC.